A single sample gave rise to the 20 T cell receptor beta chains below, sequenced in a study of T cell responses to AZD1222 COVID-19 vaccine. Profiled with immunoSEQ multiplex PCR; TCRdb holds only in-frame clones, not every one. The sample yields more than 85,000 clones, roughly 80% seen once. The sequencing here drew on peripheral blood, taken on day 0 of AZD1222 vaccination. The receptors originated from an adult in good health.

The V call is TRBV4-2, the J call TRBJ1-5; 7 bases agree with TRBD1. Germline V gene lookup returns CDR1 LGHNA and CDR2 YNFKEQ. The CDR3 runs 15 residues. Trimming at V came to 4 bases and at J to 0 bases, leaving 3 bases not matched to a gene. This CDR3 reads CASSPQGNSNQPQHF. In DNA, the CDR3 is TGTGCCAGCAGCCCACAGGGGAATAGCAATCAGCCCCAGCATTTT.

The chain's CDR3 is CASSPSGLSYEQYF. CDR3 DNA sequence: TGTGCCAGCTCACCATCAGGGCTCTCCTACGAGCAGTACTTC. The rearrangement joins TRBV18 to TRBJ2-7; perhaps TRBD1 as D (5 bases). This CDR3 is built from 14 residues. V lost 2 bases to trimming and J lost 0 bases, with 8 bases between them. Germline V gene lookup returns CDR1 KGHSH and CDR2 LQKENI.

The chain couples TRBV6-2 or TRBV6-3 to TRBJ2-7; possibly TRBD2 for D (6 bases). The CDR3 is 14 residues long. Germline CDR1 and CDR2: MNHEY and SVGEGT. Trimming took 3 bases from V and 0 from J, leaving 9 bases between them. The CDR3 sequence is CASSYGGVSYEQYF. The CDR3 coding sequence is TGTGCCAGCAGTTATGGAGGGGTCTCCTACGAGCAGTACTTC.

In nucleotides, the CDR3 is TGTGCCAGCAGCGTAGATTGGCTGATGAACACTGAAGCTTTCTTT. Encoded protein: CASSVDWLMNTEAFF. This chain links TRBV9 with TRBJ1-1; D call uncertain. Germline loops: CDR1 SGDLS, CDR2 YYNGEE. CDR3 length: 15 amino acids. Trimming shortened V by 0 bases and J by 0 bases, and 9 bases separated the two germline ends. The complete variable domain, with remaining parts taken from reference TRBV9 and TRBJ1-1, reads DSGVTQTPKHLITATGQRVTLRCSPRSGDLSVYWYQQSLDQGLQFLIQYYNGEERAKGNILERFSAQQFPDLHSELNLSSLELGDSALYFCASSVDWLMNTEAFFGQGTRLTVV.

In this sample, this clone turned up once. The CDR3 bases are TGTGCCAGCAGAACAATGGGGCAACCTGAAGCTTTCTTT. It codes for CASRTMGQPEAFF. The chain joins TRBV28 to TRBJ1-1; weak D call: TRBD1 (5 bases). The CDR3 runs to 13 residues. Germline V gene lookup returns CDR1 MDHEN and CDR2 SYDVKM. V gave up 6 bases and J gave up 6 bases, with 14 bases separating them.

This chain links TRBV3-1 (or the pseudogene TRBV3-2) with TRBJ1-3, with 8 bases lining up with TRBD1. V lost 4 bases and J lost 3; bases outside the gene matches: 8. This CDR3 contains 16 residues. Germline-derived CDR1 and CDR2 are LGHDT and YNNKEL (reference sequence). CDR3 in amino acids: CASSRGRDRHGNTIYF. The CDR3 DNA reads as TGTGCCAGCAGCCGGGGCAGGGACAGGCATGGAAACACCATATATTTT.

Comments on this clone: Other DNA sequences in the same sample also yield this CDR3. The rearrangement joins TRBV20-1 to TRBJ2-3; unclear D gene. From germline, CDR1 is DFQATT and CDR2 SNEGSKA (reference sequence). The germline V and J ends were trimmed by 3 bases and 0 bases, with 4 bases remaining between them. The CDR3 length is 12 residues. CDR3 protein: CSASPSTDTQYF. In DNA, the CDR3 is TGCAGTGCTAGTCCGAGCACAGATACGCAGTATTTT.

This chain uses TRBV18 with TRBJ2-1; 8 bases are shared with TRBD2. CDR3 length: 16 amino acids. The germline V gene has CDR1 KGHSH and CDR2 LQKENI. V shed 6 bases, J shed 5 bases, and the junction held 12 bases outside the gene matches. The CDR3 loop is CASSPEGGLVHNEQFF. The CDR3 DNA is TGTGCCAGCTCGCCGGAGGGGGGACTAGTACACAATGAGCAGTTCTTC.

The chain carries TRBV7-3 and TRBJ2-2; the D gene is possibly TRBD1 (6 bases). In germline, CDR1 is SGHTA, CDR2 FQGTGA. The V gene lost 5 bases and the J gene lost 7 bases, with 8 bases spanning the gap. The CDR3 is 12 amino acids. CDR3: CASSPRGGELFF. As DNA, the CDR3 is TGTGCCAGCAGCCCCAGGGGCGGGGAGCTGTTTTTT.

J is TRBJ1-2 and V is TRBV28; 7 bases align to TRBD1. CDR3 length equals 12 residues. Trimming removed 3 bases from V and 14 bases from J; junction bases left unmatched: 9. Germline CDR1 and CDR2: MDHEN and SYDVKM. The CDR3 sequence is CASSLGQSGKTF. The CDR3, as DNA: TGTGCCAGCAGTTTGGGACAGTCTGGTAAGACCTTC.

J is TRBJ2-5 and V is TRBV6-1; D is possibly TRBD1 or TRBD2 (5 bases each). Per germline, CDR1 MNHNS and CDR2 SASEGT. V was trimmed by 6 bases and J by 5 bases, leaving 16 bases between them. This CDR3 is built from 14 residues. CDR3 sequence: CASSKPGTVETQYF. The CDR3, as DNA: TGTGCCAGCAGCAAACCCGGGACCGTGGAGACCCAGTACTTC.

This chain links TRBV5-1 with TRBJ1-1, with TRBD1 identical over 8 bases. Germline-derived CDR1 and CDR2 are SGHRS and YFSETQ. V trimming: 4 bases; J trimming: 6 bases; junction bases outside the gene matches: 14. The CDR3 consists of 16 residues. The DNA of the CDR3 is TGCGCCAGCAGCAAGACGTTAACAGGGGGGGCTGCTGAAGCTTTCTTT. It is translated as CASSKTLTGGAAEAFF.

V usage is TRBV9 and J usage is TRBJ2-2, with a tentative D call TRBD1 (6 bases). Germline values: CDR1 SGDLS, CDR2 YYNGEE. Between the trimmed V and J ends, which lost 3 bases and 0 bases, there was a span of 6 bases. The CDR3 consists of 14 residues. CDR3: CASSGDTNTGELFF. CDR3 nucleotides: TGTGCCAGCAGCGGGGACACGAACACCGGGGAGCTGTTTTTT.

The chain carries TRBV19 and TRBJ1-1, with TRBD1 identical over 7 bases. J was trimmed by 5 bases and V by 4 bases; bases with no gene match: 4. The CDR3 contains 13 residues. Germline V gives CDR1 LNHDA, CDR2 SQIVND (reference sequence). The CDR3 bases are TGTGCCAGTAGTACAGGGGGGTGGACTGAAGCTTTCTTT. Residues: CASSTGGWTEAFF.

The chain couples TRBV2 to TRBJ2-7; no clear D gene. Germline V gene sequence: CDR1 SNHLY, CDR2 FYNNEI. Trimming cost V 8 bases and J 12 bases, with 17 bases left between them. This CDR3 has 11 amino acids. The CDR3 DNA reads TGTGCCAGCCTTTCGATAGCAGTGGGGTACTTC. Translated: CASLSIAVGYF.

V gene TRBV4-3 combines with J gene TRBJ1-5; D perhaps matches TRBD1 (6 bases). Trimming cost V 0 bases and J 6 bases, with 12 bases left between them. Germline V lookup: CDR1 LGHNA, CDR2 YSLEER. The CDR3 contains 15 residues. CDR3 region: CASSQDQGGGQPQHF. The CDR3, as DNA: TGCGCCAGCAGCCAAGATCAGGGAGGGGGTCAGCCCCAGCATTTT.

The CDR3: CATSTGTGSSGANVLTF. The CDR3 coding sequence is TGTGCCACCAGCACCGGGACGGGGAGCTCTGGGGCCAACGTCCTGACTTTC. This chain connects TRBV24-1 to TRBJ2-6; either TRBD1 or TRBD2 may fit D (5 bases each). The V gene's germline CDR1 is KGHDR and CDR2 SFDVKD. The CDR3 contains 17 residues. The V end was cut by 7 bases, the J end by 0 bases, with 15 bases between.

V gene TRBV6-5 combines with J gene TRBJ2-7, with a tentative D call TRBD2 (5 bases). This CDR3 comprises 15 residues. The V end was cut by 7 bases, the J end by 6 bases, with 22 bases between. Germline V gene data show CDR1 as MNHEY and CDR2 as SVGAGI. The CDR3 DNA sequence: TGTGCCAGCACCTCTGGATCCGCGGGTGCTCTCGAGCAGTACGTC. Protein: CASTSGSAGALEQYV.

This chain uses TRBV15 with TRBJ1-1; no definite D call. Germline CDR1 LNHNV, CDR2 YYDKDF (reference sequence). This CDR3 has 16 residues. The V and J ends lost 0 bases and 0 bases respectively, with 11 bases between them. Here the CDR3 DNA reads TGTGCCACCAGCAGAGATATTTTGTCGGTGAACACTGAAGCTTTCTTT. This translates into CATSRDILSVNTEAFF.

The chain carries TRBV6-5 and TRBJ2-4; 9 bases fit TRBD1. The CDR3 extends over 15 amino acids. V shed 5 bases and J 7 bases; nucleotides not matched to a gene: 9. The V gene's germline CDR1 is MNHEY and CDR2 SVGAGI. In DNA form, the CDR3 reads TGTGCCAGCAGTCGGCGGACAGGGGTAGGGAACATTCAGTACTTC. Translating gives CASSRRTGVGNIQYF.